The rows below give T cell receptor beta chains drawn from one sample of a study of CXCR3-negative and CXCR3-positive naive CD8 T cells. TCRdb re-called the 5' RACE reads, yielding one record per CDR3 amino acid sequence without DNA. The sample has roughly 48,000 distinct CDR3 sequences. The source material was memory CD8+ T cells from blood. These receptors came from a human donor in good health. Some clones in this sample may be carry-over from other donors' samples. Each CDR3 is given with its conserved first and last residue.

V gene: TRBV20-1; J gene: TRBJ2-1; CDR3 protein: CSARDPTSLWQFF
V gene: TRBV11-2; J gene: TRBJ2-5; CDR3 protein: CASSLGQGNEETQYF
V gene: TRBV9; J gene: TRBJ2-3; CDR3 protein: CASSPGPYTDTQYF
V gene: TRBV20-1; J gene: TRBJ2-3; CDR3 protein: CSASPTDRGLVFDTQYF
V gene: TRBV7-2; J gene: TRBJ2-7; CDR3 protein: CASSLDYEQYF
V gene: TRBV7-6; J gene: TRBJ1-6; CDR3 protein: CASTKGGNSPLHF
V gene: TRBV6-6; J gene: TRBJ2-3; CDR3 protein: CARFRDGARDTQYF
V gene: TRBV29-1; J gene: TRBJ2-3; CDR3 protein: CSLWTGGEDTQYF
V gene: TRBV20-1; J gene: TRBJ2-7; CDR3 protein: CSARDRELLYEQYF
V gene: TRBV4-3; J gene: TRBJ2-6; CDR3 protein: CASSQVEQVTAGANVLTF
V gene: TRBV29-1; J gene: TRBJ1-1; CDR3 protein: CSGSGEVNTEAFF
V gene: TRBV30; J gene: TRBJ1-4; CDR3 protein: CAWSVLDGEKLFF
V gene: TRBV20-1; J gene: TRBJ2-3; CDR3 protein: CSARDRLAGGRGDTQYF
V gene: TRBV11-2; J gene: TRBJ1-2; CDR3 protein: CASSLPMTGSGYGYTF
V gene: TRBV29-1; J gene: TRBJ2-7; CDR3 protein: CSVPVAGEQYF
V gene: TRBV7-8; J gene: TRBJ1-4; CDR3 protein: CASVGGGQVNEKLFF
V gene: TRBV28; J gene: TRBJ2-7; CDR3 protein: CASSPSYRDSYEQYF
V gene: TRBV12-3/TRBV12-4; J gene: TRBJ2-7; CDR3 protein: CASSPGRRTSYEQYF
V gene: TRBV29-1; J gene: TRBJ2-5; CDR3 protein: CSVEGWGSRRETQYF
V gene: TRBV7-6; J gene: TRBJ1-1; CDR3 protein: CASSLRGADSTEAFF
V gene: TRBV29-1; J gene: TRBJ2-7; CDR3 protein: CSVAQGSYYEQYF
V gene: TRBV27; J gene: TRBJ1-1; CDR3 protein: CASSLTGPNTEAFF
V gene: TRBV6-1; J gene: TRBJ2-7; CDR3 protein: CASADEAGDYYEQYF
V gene: TRBV7-9; J gene: TRBJ2-1; CDR3 protein: CASSIMSTSGSYNEQFF
V gene: TRBV4-1; J gene: TRBJ2-1; CDR3 protein: CASSSGGAYNEQFF
V gene: TRBV7-6; J gene: TRBJ2-2; CDR3 protein: CASTRPAMAVGELFF
V gene: TRBV4-2; J gene: TRBJ2-1; CDR3 protein: CASSPSSGIYNEQFF
V gene: TRBV15; J gene: TRBJ1-6; CDR3 protein: CATSRRRGGNNSPLHF
V gene: TRBV29-1; J gene: TRBJ2-2; CDR3 protein: CSATGNTGELFF
V gene: TRBV10-3; J gene: TRBJ2-7; CDR3 protein: CAISSAYEQYF
V gene: TRBV28; J gene: TRBJ2-1; CDR3 protein: CASTTIDGLSSYNEQFF
V gene: TRBV29-1; J gene: TRBJ1-2; CDR3 protein: CSVDTSGKVGYTF
V gene: TRBV27; J gene: TRBJ2-3; CDR3 protein: CASSFATSGSLYF
V gene: TRBV7-9; J gene: TRBJ1-2; CDR3 protein: CASSLERDRGNGYTF
V gene: TRBV6-4; J gene: TRBJ2-4; CDR3 protein: CASSDGTENIQYF
V gene: TRBV28; J gene: TRBJ1-4; CDR3 protein: CASSPPLIPNEKLFF
V gene: TRBV11-2; J gene: TRBJ2-1; CDR3 protein: CASSLAPPHRDLGRYNERFF
V gene: TRBV7-2; J gene: TRBJ2-1; CDR3 protein: CASSFVTLGYNEQFF
V gene: TRBV29-1; J gene: TRBJ2-5; CDR3 protein: CSVEWGSAQETQYF
V gene: TRBV29-1; J gene: TRBJ1-1; CDR3 protein: CSVDLGYTEAFF
V gene: TRBV10-3; J gene: TRBJ2-5; CDR3 protein: CAISELDPLEETQYF
V gene: TRBV4-2; J gene: TRBJ2-3; CDR3 protein: CASSQELAGGGDTQYF